This TCR beta chain stems from a study of T cell repertoires in cytomegalovirus infection. One entry per CDR3 protein results from TCRdb running MiXCR on the reads. The sample records under 450,000 distinct CDR3 sequences, 34% being singletons. Notes on this clonotype: Antigen: not known.

Per germline, CDR1 KGHSH and CDR2 LQKENI. With 2 bases removed from V and 2 bases from J, the gap between germline ends came to 9 bases. This CDR3 comprises 14 residues. This chain connects TRBV18 to TRBJ1-2; a possible D gene is TRBD1 (6 bases). Sequencing was performed on cultured PBMCs, taken from culture after CMV antigen stimulation. This sequence was found in a human donor in good health (CMV status not recorded). Some clones in this sample may be carry-over from other donors' samples. The chain's CDR3 is CASSPGTLNYGYTF. The CDR3 coding sequence is TGTGCCAGCTCACCAGGGACACTCAACTATGGCTACACCTTC.